This T cell receptor (beta chain) is drawn from a study of T cell repertoires in cytomegalovirus infection. Background on the study: The study used recently identified HLA-C-restricted and well-studied HLA-B-restricted CMV epitopes.

V lost 1 base to trimming and J lost 5 bases, with 20 bases between them. Germline V gene lookup returns CDR1 MNHEY and CDR2 SMNVEV (reference sequence). This CDR3 is built from 17 residues. Whole-study findings and limits: HLA-C-restricted, CMV-specific TCR beta clonotypes were dominant ex vivo.

Each CDR3 protein is one row after TCRdb ran MiXCR on the reads. The profile shows 900,000 to 950,000 distinct CDR3 sequences, 31% of them singletons. Details on this clonotype: As yet, its antigen is unknown.

J is TRBJ1-1 and V is TRBV27; TRBD1 is a possible D gene (5 bases). This sequence originates from a human donor in good health (CMV status not recorded). Some clones in this sample may be carry-over from other donors' samples. This material consisted of cultured CD8+ T cells from PBMCs, taken from culture after CMV antigen stimulation. The CDR3: CASSLFPGTLWGTEAFF. The CDR3 DNA sequence: TGTGCCAGCAGTTTATTTCCAGGGACCCTTTGGGGGACTGAAGCTTTCTTT.